The TCR beta chain under discussion was sequenced for a study of shared clonotypes between healthy human individuals. Several immunoSEQ 96-well plates shared each subset's DNA, each plate a replicate. DNA from unsorted PBMC was sequenced on ten immunoSEQ deep assay plates. Sequencing was performed with immunoSEQ multiplex PCR; in TCRdb, only in-frame clones are kept and a portion is missing. The sample includes about 480,000 clones, 79% of them seen just once. Note on this clone: Its specificity is not known.

Whole-study results and caveats: Donor scarcity curtailed the genetic and exposure-history diversity represented herein.

Healthy and HIV-negative, the adult donors had no recent acute infections or vaccinations. The germline V gene has CDR1 LNHDA and CDR2 SQIVND (reference sequence). V was trimmed by 7 bases and J by 9 bases, leaving 10 bases between them. This CDR3 contains 11 residues. Input material: PBMCs. The chain links TRBV19 to TRBJ2-1, with D possibly TRBD1 on 5 matching bases. The source of this sequence is a woman aged 40 to 50 in good health. Some clones in this sample may be carry-over from other donors' samples. CDR3 DNA: TGTGCCAGTACCCATGGGGCTGAGCAGTTCTTC. Its protein is CASTHGAEQFF.